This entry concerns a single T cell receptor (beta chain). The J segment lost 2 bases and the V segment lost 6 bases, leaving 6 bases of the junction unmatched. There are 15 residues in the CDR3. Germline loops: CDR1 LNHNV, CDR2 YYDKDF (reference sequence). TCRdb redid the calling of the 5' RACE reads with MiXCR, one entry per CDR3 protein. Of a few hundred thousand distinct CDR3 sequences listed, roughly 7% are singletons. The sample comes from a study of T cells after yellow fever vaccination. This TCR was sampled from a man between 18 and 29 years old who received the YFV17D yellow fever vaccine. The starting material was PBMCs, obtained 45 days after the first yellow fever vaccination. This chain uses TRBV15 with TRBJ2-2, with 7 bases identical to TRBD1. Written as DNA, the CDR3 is TGTGCCACCAGAGTTACAGGGGCCAACACCGGGGAGCTGTTTTTT. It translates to CATRVTGANTGELFF.